The following is a T cell receptor beta chain sequence with its context. This sample was included in a study of cytomegalovirus exposure and HLA in healthy donors. Trimming removed 2 bases at V and 5 bases at J, with 9 bases between. Germline V CDR1 and CDR2: SGHTA, FQGTGA. This CDR3 region has 13 residues. Researchers ran the PCR with 60 Vbeta and 13 Jbeta primers. The method was immunoSEQ multiplex PCR; TCRdb's version includes in-frame clones alone and lacks a portion of them. The sample has more than 110,000 clones; 65% to 85% are singletons. The chain carries TRBV7-3 and TRBJ1-2; D is perhaps TRBD1 (6 bases). Sequencing used PBMCs. This clonotype was sampled from a male donor in good health and CMV-seronegative. The CDR3 loop is CASSLGTHYGYTF. CDR3 bases: TGTGCCAGCAGCTTAGGGACACATTATGGCTACACCTTC.